The rows below give T cell receptor beta chains drawn from one sample of a study of blood T cell repertoires in COVID-19. TCRdb keeps only in-frame clones here, not all; method: immunoSEQ multiplex PCR. The sample lists over 110,000 clones, less than 80% occurring once. The sample was peripheral blood. The receptors stem from a man in his 60s with acute or convalescent COVID-19. CDR3s include the opening cysteine and the closing phenylalanine or tryptophan. The order of the fields is V gene, D gene, J gene, clone size, CDR3 protein, CDR3 DNA. The D gene is left open where the match is weak. Size values are once, few and many counts, or a class for expanded clones, and some rows have none.

TRBV6-6	.	TRBJ1-1	.	CASRPDSYTEAFF	TGTGCCAGCAGACCCGACAGCTACACTGAAGCTTTCTTT
TRBV7-8	.	TRBJ1-5	.	CASSLGDLGRFNQPQHF	TGTGCCAGCAGCTTAGGAGACCTTGGGAGATTCAATCAGCCCCAGCATTTT
TRBV30	.	TRBJ1-4	.	CAWSVQSYEKLFF	TGTGCCTGGAGTGTACAGTCTTACGAAAAACTGTTTTTT
TRBV7-6	TRBD2	TRBJ2-1	.	CASSLQRPSGQSSYNEQFF	TGTGCCAGCAGCTTACAACGACCTAGCGGGCAAAGCTCCTACAATGAGCAGTTCTTC
TRBV24-1	TRBD1	TRBJ2-1	.	CATSVGQGLRGQFF	TGTGCCACCAGTGTAGGACAGGGGCTGAGGGGACAGTTCTTC
TRBV5-1	.	TRBJ2-1	.	CASSLGVREQFF	TGCGCCAGCAGCTTAGGAGTTCGTGAGCAGTTCTTC
TRBV18	.	TRBJ2-5	once	CASSPAQTRQETQYF	TGTGCCAGCTCACCAGCGCAGACACGCCAAGAGACCCAGTACTTC
TRBV21-1	.	TRBJ2-1	.	CASSNTGTSGAGYNEQFF	TGTGCCAGCAGCAACACCGGGACTAGCGGGGCCGGCTACAATGAGCAGTTCTTC
TRBV7-2	TRBD2	TRBJ2-4	.	CASSLWTSGNAEYF	TGTGCCAGCAGCCTTTGGACTAGCGGGAACGCGGAATACTTC
TRBV28	.	TRBJ1-5	many	CASTAGNQPQHF	TGTGCCAGCACGGCAGGGAATCAGCCCCAGCATTTT
TRBV19	TRBD1	TRBJ1-5	.	CATQTGASNQPQHF	TGTGCCACACAGACAGGGGCCAGCAATCAGCCCCAGCATTTT
TRBV7-3	.	TRBJ2-2	.	CASSLEGGIGGELFF	TGTGCCAGCAGCTTAGAGGGCGGGATAGGCGGGGAGCTGTTTTTT
TRBV19	TRBD1	TRBJ1-1	.	CASTQQGLANTEAFF	TGTGCCAGTACCCAACAGGGGCTCGCGAACACTGAAGCTTTCTTT
TRBV19	.	TRBJ1-4	few	CASKAMNGSNEKLFF	TGTGCCAGTAAAGCCATGAACGGGAGTAATGAAAAACTGTTTTTT
TRBV30	TRBD1	TRBJ1-2	many	CAFADRRSYGYTF	TGTGCCTTCGCGGACAGGCGAAGCTATGGCTACACCTTC
TRBV4-1	TRBD1	TRBJ2-1	.	CASSQDRNRGDEQFF	TGCGCCAGCAGCCAAGATAGGAACAGGGGTGATGAGCAGTTCTTC
TRBV6-6	.	TRBJ1-5	few	CASSYPERDQPQHF	TGTGCCAGCAGTTACCCGGAGAGGGATCAGCCCCAGCATTTT